This T cell receptor (beta chain) was recovered during a study of T cell responses to AZD1222 COVID-19 vaccine. The assay was immunoSEQ multiplex PCR, and TCRdb's table has in-frame clones only and misses some. Seen here are over 120,000 clones, roughly 86% observed once, and the top ten hold 4.5% to 5.5%. Study-level results: Clonal diversity was possibly underestimated, and the donors were mostly white British, with more females. Across spike, vaccine-associated CD4 TCRs were found, dominant at 160-218 and 743-854. Repertoire collection took place solely once the T cell response had peaked.

Germline V gene sequence: CDR1 LGHDT, CDR2 YNNKEL (reference sequence). This CDR3 has 17 amino acids. V dropped 4 bases and J dropped 0 bases, with 16 bases sitting between them. As concerns this clone: Its specificity is unknown.

The source is an adult who received the MenACWY meningococcal vaccine as a control. The source material was peripheral blood, sampled 28 days after the second dose of the MenACWY control vaccine. This sequence joins TRBV3-1 (or the pseudogene TRBV3-2) and TRBJ1-3; D perhaps matches TRBD1 (6 bases). The CDR3, as DNA: TGTGCCAGCAGCCCCCCCCGACAGGACCCCTCTGGAAACACCATATATTTT. Protein product: CASSPPRQDPSGNTIYF.